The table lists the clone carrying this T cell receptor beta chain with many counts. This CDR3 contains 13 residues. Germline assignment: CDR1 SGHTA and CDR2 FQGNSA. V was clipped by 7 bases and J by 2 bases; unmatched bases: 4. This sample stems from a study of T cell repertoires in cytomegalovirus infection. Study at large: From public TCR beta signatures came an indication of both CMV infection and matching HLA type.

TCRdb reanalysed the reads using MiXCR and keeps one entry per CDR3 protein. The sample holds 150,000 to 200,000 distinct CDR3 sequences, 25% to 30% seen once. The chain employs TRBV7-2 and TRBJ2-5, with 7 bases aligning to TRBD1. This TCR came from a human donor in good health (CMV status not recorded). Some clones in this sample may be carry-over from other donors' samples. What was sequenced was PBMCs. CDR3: CASTPTGQETQYF. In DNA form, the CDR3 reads TGTGCCAGCACCCCGACAGGGCAAGAGACCCAGTACTTC. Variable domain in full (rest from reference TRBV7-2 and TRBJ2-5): GAGVSQSPSNKVTEKGKDVELRCDPISGHTALYWYRQSLGQGLEFLIYFQGNSAPDKSGLPSDRFSAERTGGSVSTLTIQRTQQEDSAVYLCASTPTGQETQYFGPGTRLLVL.